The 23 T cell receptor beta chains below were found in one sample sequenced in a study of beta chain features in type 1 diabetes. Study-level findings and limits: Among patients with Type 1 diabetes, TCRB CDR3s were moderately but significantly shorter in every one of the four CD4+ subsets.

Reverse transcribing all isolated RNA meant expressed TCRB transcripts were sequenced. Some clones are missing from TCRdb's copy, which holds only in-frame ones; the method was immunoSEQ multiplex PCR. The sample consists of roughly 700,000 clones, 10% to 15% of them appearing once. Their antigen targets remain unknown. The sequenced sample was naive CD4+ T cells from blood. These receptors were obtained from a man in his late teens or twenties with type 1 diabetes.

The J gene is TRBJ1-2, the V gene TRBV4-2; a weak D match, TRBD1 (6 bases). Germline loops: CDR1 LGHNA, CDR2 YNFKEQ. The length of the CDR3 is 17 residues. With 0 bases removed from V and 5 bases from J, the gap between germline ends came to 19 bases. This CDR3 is CASSQEEEGGRVYGYTF. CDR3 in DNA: TGTGCCAGCAGCCAAGAGGAGGAAGGGGGAAGGGTATATGGCTACACCTTC.

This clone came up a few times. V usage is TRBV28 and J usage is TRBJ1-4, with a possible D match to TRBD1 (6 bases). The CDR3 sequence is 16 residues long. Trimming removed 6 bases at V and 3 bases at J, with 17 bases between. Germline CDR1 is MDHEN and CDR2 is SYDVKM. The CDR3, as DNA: TGTGCCAGCAGCTCGCCACCAGGGGAGCCTAATGAAAAACTGTTTTTT. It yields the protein CASSSPPGEPNEKLFF.

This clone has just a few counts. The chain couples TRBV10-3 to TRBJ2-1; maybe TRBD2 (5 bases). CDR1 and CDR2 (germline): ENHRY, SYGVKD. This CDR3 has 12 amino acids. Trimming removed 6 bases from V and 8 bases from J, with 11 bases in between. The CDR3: CAIRAATDEQFF. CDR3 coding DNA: TGTGCCATCAGAGCGGCCACGGATGAGCAGTTCTTC.

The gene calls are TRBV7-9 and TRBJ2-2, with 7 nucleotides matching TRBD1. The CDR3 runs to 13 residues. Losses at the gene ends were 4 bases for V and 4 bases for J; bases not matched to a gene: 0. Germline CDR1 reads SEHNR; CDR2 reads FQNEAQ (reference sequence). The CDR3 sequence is CASSWDSTGELFF. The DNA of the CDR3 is TGTGCCAGCAGCTGGGACAGCACCGGGGAGCTGTTTTTT.

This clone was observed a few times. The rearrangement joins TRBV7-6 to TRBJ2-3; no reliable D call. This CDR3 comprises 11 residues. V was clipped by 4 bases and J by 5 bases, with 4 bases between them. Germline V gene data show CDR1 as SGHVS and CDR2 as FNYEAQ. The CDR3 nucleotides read TGTGCCAGCAGCTCACGAGATACGCAGTATTTT. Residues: CASSSRDTQYF.

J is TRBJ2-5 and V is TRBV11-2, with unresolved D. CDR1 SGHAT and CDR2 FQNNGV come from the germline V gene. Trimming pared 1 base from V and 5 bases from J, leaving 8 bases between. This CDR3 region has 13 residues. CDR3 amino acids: CASSLAGGETQYF. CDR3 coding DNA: TGTGCCAGCAGCTTAGCCGGTGGGGAGACCCAGTACTTC.

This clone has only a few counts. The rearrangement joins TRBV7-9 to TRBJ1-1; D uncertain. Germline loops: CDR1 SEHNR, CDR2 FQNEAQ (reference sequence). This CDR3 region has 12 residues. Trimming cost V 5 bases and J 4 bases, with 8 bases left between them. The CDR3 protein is CASSPPSTEAFF. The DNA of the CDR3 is TGTGCCAGCAGCCCGCCCAGCACTGAAGCTTTCTTT.

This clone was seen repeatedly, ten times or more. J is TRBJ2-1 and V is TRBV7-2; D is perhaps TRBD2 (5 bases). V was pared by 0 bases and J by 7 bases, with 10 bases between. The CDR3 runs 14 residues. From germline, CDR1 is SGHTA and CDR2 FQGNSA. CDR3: CASSLARTGNEQFF. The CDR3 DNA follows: TGTGCCAGCAGCTTAGCGAGGACTGGGAATGAGCAGTTCTTC.

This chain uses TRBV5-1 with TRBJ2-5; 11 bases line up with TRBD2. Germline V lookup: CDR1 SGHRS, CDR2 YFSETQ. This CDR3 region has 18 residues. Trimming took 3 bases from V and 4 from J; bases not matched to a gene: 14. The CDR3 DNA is TGCGCCAGCAGCTCCCTCTCCCCCTTAGCGGGGGGGCGAGAGACCCAGTACTTC. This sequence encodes CASSSLSPLAGGRETQYF.

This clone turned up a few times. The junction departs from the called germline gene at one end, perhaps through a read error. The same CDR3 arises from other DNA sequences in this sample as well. CDR3 region: CASSPPAGSYEQYF. The CDR3 DNA is TGTGCCAGTTCACCTCCCGCAGGTTCCTACGAGCAGTACTTC. The rearrangement uses TRBV18 and TRBJ2-7; D unresolved. Germline CDR1 is KGHSH and CDR2 is LQKENI. The CDR3 has 14 residues.

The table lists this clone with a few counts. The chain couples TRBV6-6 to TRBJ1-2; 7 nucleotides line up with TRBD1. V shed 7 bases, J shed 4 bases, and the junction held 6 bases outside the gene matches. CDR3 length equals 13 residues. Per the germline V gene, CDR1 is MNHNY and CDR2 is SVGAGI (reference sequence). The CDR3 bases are TGTGCCAGCAACGACAGGGTCGGCTATGGCTACACCTTC. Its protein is CASNDRVGYGYTF.

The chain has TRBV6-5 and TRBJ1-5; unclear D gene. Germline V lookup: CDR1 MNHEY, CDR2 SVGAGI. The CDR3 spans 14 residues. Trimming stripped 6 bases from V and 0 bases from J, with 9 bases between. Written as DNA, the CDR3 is TGTGCCAGCAGCCCCGGAGGTAGCAATCAGCCCCAGCATTTT. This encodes CASSPGGSNQPQHF.

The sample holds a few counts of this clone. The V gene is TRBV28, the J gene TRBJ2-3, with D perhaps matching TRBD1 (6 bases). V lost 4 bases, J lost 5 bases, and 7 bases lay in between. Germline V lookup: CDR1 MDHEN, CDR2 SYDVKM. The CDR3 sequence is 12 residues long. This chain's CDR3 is CASSSQGDTQYF. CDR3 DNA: TGTGCCAGCAGTTCACAGGGAGATACGCAGTATTTT.

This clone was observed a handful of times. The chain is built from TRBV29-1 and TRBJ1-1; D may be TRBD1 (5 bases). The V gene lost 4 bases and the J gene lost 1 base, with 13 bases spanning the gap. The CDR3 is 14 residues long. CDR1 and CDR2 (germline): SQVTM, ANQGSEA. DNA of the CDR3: TGCAGCGTTGCAGGAGACAGAGGGAACACTGAAGCTTTCTTT. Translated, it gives CSVAGDRGNTEAFF.

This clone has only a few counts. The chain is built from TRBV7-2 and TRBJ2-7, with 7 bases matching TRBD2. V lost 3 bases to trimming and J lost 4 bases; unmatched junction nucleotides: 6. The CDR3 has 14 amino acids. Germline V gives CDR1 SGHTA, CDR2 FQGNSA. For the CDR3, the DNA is TGTGCCAGCAGCTTTGGTGAGCGGGGATACGAGCAGTACTTC. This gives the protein CASSFGERGYEQYF. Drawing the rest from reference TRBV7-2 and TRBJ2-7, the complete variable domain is GAGVSQSPSNKVTEKGKDVELRCDPISGHTALYWYRQSLGQGLEFLIYFQGNSAPDKSGLPSDRFSAERTGGSVSTLTIQRTQQEDSAVYLCASSFGERGYEQYFGPGTRLTVT.

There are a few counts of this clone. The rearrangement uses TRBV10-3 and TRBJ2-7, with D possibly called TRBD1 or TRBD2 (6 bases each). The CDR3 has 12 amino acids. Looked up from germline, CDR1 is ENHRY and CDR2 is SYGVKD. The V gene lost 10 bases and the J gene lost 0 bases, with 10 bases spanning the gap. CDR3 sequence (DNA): TGTGCCACCGGGGGCAGCTCCTACGAGCAGTACTTC. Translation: CATGGSSYEQYF.

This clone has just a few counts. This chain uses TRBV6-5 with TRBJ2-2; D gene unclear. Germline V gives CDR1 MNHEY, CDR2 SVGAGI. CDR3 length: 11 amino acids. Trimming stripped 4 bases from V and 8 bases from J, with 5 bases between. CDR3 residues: CASSSLGELFF. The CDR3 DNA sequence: TGTGCCAGCAGTTCCCTGGGGGAGCTGTTTTTT.

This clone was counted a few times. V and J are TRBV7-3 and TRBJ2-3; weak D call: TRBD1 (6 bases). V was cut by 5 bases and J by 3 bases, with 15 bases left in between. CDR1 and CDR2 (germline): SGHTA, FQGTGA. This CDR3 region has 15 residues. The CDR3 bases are TGTGCCAGCAGCCCCCGTGGGCAGGGGACAGATACGCAGTATTTT. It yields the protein CASSPRGQGTDTQYF.

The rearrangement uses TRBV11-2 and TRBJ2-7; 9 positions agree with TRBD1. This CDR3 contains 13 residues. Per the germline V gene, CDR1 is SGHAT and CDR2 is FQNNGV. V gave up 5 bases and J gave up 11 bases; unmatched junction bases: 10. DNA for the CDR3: TGTGCCAGCAGCCGAGCCAGGGACAGGGAGGAGTACTTC. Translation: CASSRARDREEYF.

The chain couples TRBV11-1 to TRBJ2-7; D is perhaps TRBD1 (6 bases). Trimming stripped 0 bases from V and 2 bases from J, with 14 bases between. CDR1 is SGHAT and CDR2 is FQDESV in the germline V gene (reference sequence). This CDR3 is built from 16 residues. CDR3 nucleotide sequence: TGTGCCAGCAGCTTAGCCCTACAGGGCTCTCCCTACGAGCAGTACTTC. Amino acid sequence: CASSLALQGSPYEQYF.

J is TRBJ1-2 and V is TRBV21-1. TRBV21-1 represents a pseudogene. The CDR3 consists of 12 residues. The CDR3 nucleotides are TGTGCCAGCCCTCGACGTACGTATGGCTACACCTTC. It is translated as CASPRRTYGYTF.

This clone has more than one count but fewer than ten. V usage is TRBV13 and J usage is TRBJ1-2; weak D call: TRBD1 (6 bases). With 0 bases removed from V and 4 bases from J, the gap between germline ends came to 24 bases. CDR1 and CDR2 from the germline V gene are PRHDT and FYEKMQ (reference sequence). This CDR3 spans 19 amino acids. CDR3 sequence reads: CASSLGPTGSTSPLYGYTF. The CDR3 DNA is TGTGCCAGCAGCTTAGGGCCGACAGGATCCACCTCTCCCCTCTATGGCTACACCTTC.

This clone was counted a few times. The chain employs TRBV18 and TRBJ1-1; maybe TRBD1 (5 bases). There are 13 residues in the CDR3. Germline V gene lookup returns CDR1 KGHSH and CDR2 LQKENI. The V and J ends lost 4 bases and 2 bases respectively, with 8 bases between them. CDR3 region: CASSQTVNTEAFF. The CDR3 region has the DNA TGTGCCAGCTCACAGACAGTTAACACTGAAGCTTTCTTT.